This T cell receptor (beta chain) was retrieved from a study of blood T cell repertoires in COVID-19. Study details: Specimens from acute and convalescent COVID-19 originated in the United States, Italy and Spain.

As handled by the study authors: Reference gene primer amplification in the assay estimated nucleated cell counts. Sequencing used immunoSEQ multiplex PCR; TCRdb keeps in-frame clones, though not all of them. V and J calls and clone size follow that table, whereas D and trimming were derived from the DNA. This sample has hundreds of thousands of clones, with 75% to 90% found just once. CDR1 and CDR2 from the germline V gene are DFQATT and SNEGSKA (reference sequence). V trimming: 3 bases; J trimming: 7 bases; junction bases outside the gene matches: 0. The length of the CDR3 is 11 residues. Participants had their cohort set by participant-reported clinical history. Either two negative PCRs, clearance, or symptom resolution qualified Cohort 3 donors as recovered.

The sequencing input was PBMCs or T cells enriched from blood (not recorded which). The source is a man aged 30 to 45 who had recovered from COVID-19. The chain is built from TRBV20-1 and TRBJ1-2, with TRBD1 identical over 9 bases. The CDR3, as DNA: TGCAGTGCTAGGGACAGGGGTGGCTACACCTTC. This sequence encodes CSARDRGGYTF.